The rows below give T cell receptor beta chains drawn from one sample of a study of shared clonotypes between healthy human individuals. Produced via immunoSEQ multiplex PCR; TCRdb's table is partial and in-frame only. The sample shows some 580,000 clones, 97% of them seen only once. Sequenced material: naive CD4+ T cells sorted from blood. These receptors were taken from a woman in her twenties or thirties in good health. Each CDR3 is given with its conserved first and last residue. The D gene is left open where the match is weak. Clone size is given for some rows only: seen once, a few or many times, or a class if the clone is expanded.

TGTGCCAGCAGCTTGGACAGGGAAACCTACAATGAGCAGTTCTTC | CASSLDRETYNEQFF | TRBJ2-1 | . | TRBV5-5 | .
TGTGCCAGCAGTTTAATGGTCGGGACAGGGAGAAGGGGCTACACCTTC | CASSLMVGTGRRGYTF | TRBJ1-2 | TRBD1 | TRBV28 | .
TGCGCCAGCAGCCTGCCGGGACTAGCTCGGCAAGAGACCCAGTACTTC | CASSLPGLARQETQYF | TRBJ2-5 | TRBD2 | TRBV5-1 | .
TGTGCCAGCAGTTACTCGGGTCGGGGCTACAATGAGCAGTTCTTC | CASSYSGRGYNEQFF | TRBJ2-1 | . | TRBV6-5 | .
TGTGCCAGCAGCATCCTAGCGGGAGGTTCCTACAATGAGCAGTTCTTC | CASSILAGGSYNEQFF | TRBJ2-1 | TRBD2 | TRBV6-4 | .
TGTGCCAGCAGCTTAGCGGGAGGTTTATCCTACGAGCAGTACTTC | CASSLAGGLSYEQYF | TRBJ2-7 | TRBD2 | TRBV28 | .
TGTGCCAGCGGGACCGGGACATCAAGCACAGATACGCAGTATTTT | CASGTGTSSTDTQYF | TRBJ2-3 | . | TRBV7-9 | .
TGTGCCAGCAGCGTAGCTGCAGGACAGGGAGGGGTGACCCAGTACTTC | CASSVAAGQGGVTQYF | TRBJ2-5 | . | TRBV9 | .
TGTGCCAGCATCAGGGGGGAGAGCCTCTCCTACAATGAGCAGTTCTTC | CASIRGESLSYNEQFF | TRBJ2-1 | . | TRBV5-5 | .
TGTGCCAGCAGTCCCGGGGGGGCTAGCGGGGGCTCCTACGAGCAGTACTTC | CASSPGGASGGSYEQYF | TRBJ2-7 | TRBD2 | TRBV28 | .
TGTGCCAGCAGCTCCGGACTAGCGGGAGGGTTCAATGAGCAGTTCTTC | CASSSGLAGGFNEQFF | TRBJ2-1 | TRBD2 | TRBV7-9 | .
TGTGCCAGTAGTCCAGGACACCCCCGGACGGAGTACTTC | CASSPGHPRTEYF | TRBJ2-7 | . | TRBV19 | .
TGTGCCAGCAGTGAGGAAGCGGGAGGCAACACAGATACGCAGTATTTT | CASSEEAGGNTDTQYF | TRBJ2-3 | TRBD2 | TRBV2 | .
TGTGCCAGCAGTTTAAGGAGCGATGTCAACGAGCAGTACTTC | CASSLRSDVNEQYF | TRBJ2-7 | . | TRBV28 | .
TGTGCCAGTAGTATCGCATTATCCTCCTACGAGCAGTACTTC | CASSIALSSYEQYF | TRBJ2-7 | . | TRBV19 | .
TGTGCCAGCAGCCCACTGAGGCGGGAGGGCCCCTACGAGCAGTACTTC | CASSPLRREGPYEQYF | TRBJ2-7 | TRBD2 | TRBV11-2 | .
TGTGCCATCATGGACGCGGGAATATACGATGAGCAGTTCTTC | CAIMDAGIYDEQFF | TRBJ2-1 | . | TRBV10-3 | once
TGTGCCAGTAGTCTAGGGACTAGCACCCGCACAGATACGCAGTATTTT | CASSLGTSTRTDTQYF | TRBJ2-3 | TRBD2 | TRBV19 | .
TGTGCCAGCAGTCGCAGGGTTCGGACGGGTAGTAGCAATCAGCCCCAGCATTTT | CASSRRVRTGSSNQPQHF | TRBJ1-5 | . | TRBV27 | .
TGTGCCAGCAGTCCCGATGGGAGGGTTAACACAGATACGCAGTATTTT | CASSPDGRVNTDTQYF | TRBJ2-3 | TRBD2 | TRBV28 | .
TGTGCCAGCAGGGGGCTAAGGGGGGCAACCTACGAGCAGTACTTC | CASRGLRGATYEQYF | TRBJ2-7 | . | TRBV27 | .
TGTGCCAGCAGCTTGGACAGGGGGCCTCGCGAGCAGTACTTC | CASSLDRGPREQYF | TRBJ2-7 | TRBD1 | TRBV11-2 | few
TGTGCCAGCTCACCACATAGCAATCAGCCCCAGCATTTT | CASSPHSNQPQHF | TRBJ1-5 | . | TRBV18 | .
TGTGCCAGCAGTCCCCAGTTGGGGCCGAACACTGAAGCTTTCTTT | CASSPQLGPNTEAFF | TRBJ1-1 | . | TRBV2 | .
TGCGCCAGCAGCTTGGAAAGGGGTGGGTCGAACAATGAGCAGTTCTTC | CASSLERGGSNNEQFF | TRBJ2-1 | . | TRBV5-1 | .
TGCGCCAGCAGCTTGAAGCCCCCCACCGGGGAGCTGTTTTTT | CASSLKPPTGELFF | TRBJ2-2 | . | TRBV5-1 | .
TGTGCCAGCAGTTTGTACAGGGGCGTCACAGATACGCAGTATTTT | CASSLYRGVTDTQYF | TRBJ2-3 | TRBD1 | TRBV28 | .
TGTGCCAGCCGCCTAGCGGGAGACTCCTACAATGAGCAGTTCTTC | CASRLAGDSYNEQFF | TRBJ2-1 | TRBD2 | TRBV27 | .
TGTGCCAGCAGCTTAGGGCAGGGGCGGTCCTACGAGCAGTACTTC | CASSLGQGRSYEQYF | TRBJ2-7 | . | TRBV11-3 | once
TGTGCCAGCTCATATTTGGAGCGGGAGGTAGCATCCTACGAGCAGTACTTC | CASSYLEREVASYEQYF | TRBJ2-7 | TRBD2 | TRBV18 | .
TGTGCCAGCAGCCAGACTAGCGGGAGTGCAGATACGCAGTATTTT | CASSQTSGSADTQYF | TRBJ2-3 | TRBD2 | TRBV6-4 | .
TGTGCCAGCTCACCAATCGGGACGCTCTCTGTCTTC | CASSPIGTLSVF | TRBJ2-1 | . | TRBV18 | .
TGTGCCAGCAGCTTGGTGGGACAACTCTCTGGAAACACCATATATTTT | CASSLVGQLSGNTIYF | TRBJ1-3 | . | TRBV5-6 | .
TGCGCCAGCAGCTCCGGACAGGGTGGGGGAGAGACCCAGTACTTC | CASSSGQGGGETQYF | TRBJ2-5 | TRBD1 | TRBV5-1 | .
TGTGCCAGCAGCCCCCCGGAGGGACTAGCGGGAGTGGAACAGTACTTC | CASSPPEGLAGVEQYF | TRBJ2-7 | . | TRBV21-1 | .
TGTGCCAGCAGTTTGAGTTCGGGGCGGGTCTATGGCTACACCTTC | CASSLSSGRVYGYTF | TRBJ1-2 | . | TRBV28 | .
TGCAGCGTTGAAGGGTATAATGAGCAGTTCTTC | CSVEGYNEQFF | TRBJ2-1 | . | TRBV29-1 | .
TGTGCCAGCAGCCGACCAGGTGGACCCCAGCATTTT | CASSRPGGPQHF | TRBJ1-5 | . | TRBV27 | .
TGTGCCAGCAGTATAACTCAGGTGTCGGCTTTCTTT | CASSITQVSAFF | TRBJ1-1 | . | TRBV28 | .
TGCGCCAGCAGTCAGTTGGTCGAGGGCACTGAAGCTTTCTTT | CASSQLVEGTEAFF | TRBJ1-1 | . | TRBV23-1 | .
TGTGCCAGCAGCTTGGGATGGTTAAGGCAGGAAAGCTCCTACGAGCAGTACTTC | CASSLGWLRQESSYEQYF | TRBJ2-7 | . | TRBV5-8 | .